The source of this T cell receptor beta chain is a study of monozygotic twins with inflammatory bowel disease. Study-level results: Healthy co-twins had higher TCRbeta inverse Simpson diversity than their IBD twins.

This CDR3 contains 15 residues. Germline assignment: CDR1 SGHVS and CDR2 FQNEAQ. From whole blood, total RNA was isolated without any sorting of T cells. UMIs incorporating a 6-nucleotide sample barcode were appended by means of template switching. No DNA is given; TCRdb re-called the 5' RACE reads and lists each CDR3 protein once. Its listing shows about 160,000 distinct CDR3 sequences. As regards this clonotype: Its antigen remains unknown.

This clonotype originated in a human donor with ulcerative colitis or Crohn's disease, or a healthy co-twin of an affected twin (not recorded which). The sample was blood. The chain carries TRBV7-8 and TRBJ2-7; lacking DNA, the TRBD2 call made by TCRdb goes unchecked. The CDR3 here is CASSATVAGSYEQYF.